The 26 T cell receptor beta chains below come from one sample, sequenced in a study of response to subunit inactivated influenza vaccine. TCRdb called the RT-PCR reads again in MiXCR, with one record for every CDR3 protein. The sample contains about half a million distinct CDR3 sequences, 11% of which appear only once. Sequencing was performed on PBMCs from blood, taken roughly 6 weeks after vaccination. These receptors were collected from a man in his forties or fifties who received an inactivated influenza vaccine.

For this clonotype: An end of the junction does not agree with germline; a read error may underlie this. The rearrangement joins TRBV5-5 to TRBJ2-1; no clear D. Germline loops: CDR1 SGHKS, CDR2 YYEKEE (reference sequence). CDR3 size: 15 residues. The CDR3 nucleotides read TGTGCCAGCAGCTTGGCCACGGGTACAACAAATGAGCAGTGCTTC. Protein: CASSLATGTTNEQCF.

CDR3 loop: CASSVSSWGTGRQETQYF. The CDR3 coding sequence is TGTGCCAGCAGCGTATCTTCTTGGGGGACAGGGAGGCAAGAGACCCAGTACTTC. The chain uses TRBV9 and TRBJ2-5; 9 bases line up with TRBD1. CDR3 size: 18 residues. The germline CDR1 and CDR2 sequences are SGDLS and YYNGEE. After removal of 1 base from V and 2 bases from J, the junction contained 12 bases not matched to a gene.

This clonotype was detected ten times or more. The chain is built from TRBV7-2 and TRBJ2-3; the D is unclear. The germline V gene has CDR1 SGHTA and CDR2 FQGNSA. The CDR3 totals 11 residues. V was shortened by 6 bases and J by 4 bases, with 5 bases between the two germline ends. CDR3 residues: CASRASDTQYF. The DNA for the CDR3 is TGTGCCAGCAGAGCGTCAGATACGCAGTATTTT.

This clonotype has a count of ten or more. CDR3 sequence reads: CASRPGTSGSSYEQYF. CDR3 sequence (DNA): TGTGCCAGCAGACCCGGGACTAGCGGGAGCTCCTACGAGCAGTACTTC. The rearrangement uses TRBV28 and TRBJ2-7, with TRBD2 identical over 14 bases. The V and J ends lost 6 bases and 0 bases, in that order; junction bases with no gene match: 4. The CDR3 spans 16 residues. CDR1 and CDR2 from the germline V gene are MDHEN and SYDVKM.

Many counts were recorded for this clonotype. This chain links TRBV29-1 with TRBJ2-7; D remains unclear. V was cut by 2 bases and J by 4 bases, with 6 bases left in between. Germline V gene sequence: CDR1 SQVTM, CDR2 ANQGSEA. The CDR3 contains 11 residues. DNA of the CDR3: TGCAGCGTTGAAATGGGGTACGAGCAGTACTTC. It encodes CSVEMGYEQYF.

The chain joins TRBV7-6 to TRBJ1-2; D uncertain. The CDR3 loop spans 15 amino acids. Germline V gene lookup returns CDR1 SGHVS and CDR2 FNYEAQ. V shed 1 base and J shed 0 bases, with 9 bases lying between them. The CDR3 DNA reads TGTGCCAGCAGCTTAGGGGTCGGCCCTAACTATGGCTACACCTTC. Amino acid sequence: CASSLGVGPNYGYTF.

This clonotype was observed a few times. The rearrangement links TRBV12-3 or TRBV12-4 to TRBJ2-1, with TRBD2 identical over 8 bases. This CDR3 has 17 amino acids. The V and J ends lost 4 bases and 4 bases, in that order; junction bases with no gene match: 12. The CDR3 region has the DNA TGTGCCAGCAGTTATTTTCGGCGGGGGGACCTATACAATGAGCAGTTCTTC. Translating it yields CASSYFRRGDLYNEQFF.

This clonotype was observed a few times. The chain recombines TRBV12-3 or TRBV12-4 with TRBJ1-4, with 7 bases matching TRBD1. J gave up 7 bases and V 5 bases, and 4 bases lay outside the gene matches. The CDR3 is 13 residues long. The CDR3, as DNA: TGTGCCAGCAGTCGGACAGGAACTGAAAAACTGTTTTTT. Protein: CASSRTGTEKLFF.

The table lists this clonotype with a few counts. The chain uses TRBV7-2 and TRBJ2-1; D not resolved. Germline CDR1 SGHTA, CDR2 FQGNSA. The CDR3 runs 15 residues. Trimming cost V 6 bases and J 2 bases, with 14 bases left between them. The CDR3 spells CASSSSVGPYNEQFF. In DNA, the CDR3 is TGTGCCAGCAGTTCATCGGTGGGCCCCTACAATGAGCAGTTCTTC.

This clonotype has only a few counts. The chain has TRBV20-1 and TRBJ2-3, with TRBD2 matching over 12 bases. The CDR3 has 15 residues. From germline, CDR1 is DFQATT and CDR2 SNEGSKA (reference sequence). After removal of 0 bases from V and 4 bases from J, the junction contained 2 bases not matched to a gene. The chain's CDR3 is CSARDLAGGPDTQYF. CDR3 sequence (DNA): TGCAGTGCTAGAGATCTAGCGGGAGGGCCAGATACGCAGTATTTT.

This clonotype was recorded a few times. The chain is built from TRBV10-3 and TRBJ2-2, with 10 bases fitting TRBD1. V was clipped by 6 bases and J by 2 bases; unmatched bases: 6. The germline gives CDR1 ENHRY, CDR2 SYGVKD. The CDR3 runs 16 residues. The CDR3 protein is CAISLGQGINTGELFF. The CDR3, as DNA: TGTGCCATCAGCCTGGGACAGGGGATAAACACCGGGGAGCTGTTTTTT.

This clonotype appeared many times. The V gene is TRBV20-1, the J gene TRBJ2-3, with D unclear. V was shortened by 1 base and J by 2 bases, with 10 bases between the two germline ends. Per germline, CDR1 DFQATT and CDR2 SNEGSKA (reference sequence). The CDR3 consists of 14 residues. As DNA, the CDR3 is TGCAGTGCTAGAGCTTGGATAGCCACAGATACGCAGTATTTT. Translation gives CSARAWIATDTQYF.

This clonotype was recorded many times. V is TRBV12-3 or TRBV12-4 and J is TRBJ2-1; TRBD2 aligns across 12 bases. The V gene end was trimmed by 1 base and the J gene end by 6 bases; junction bases not matched to a gene: 4. There are 16 residues in the CDR3. This CDR3 reads CASSLETLAGGNEQFF. CDR3 nucleotides: TGTGCCAGCAGTTTAGAGACACTAGCGGGGGGCAATGAGCAGTTCTTC.

Note on this clonotype: One end of the junction is discordant with germline, which a read error may explain. V usage is TRBV5-1 and J usage is TRBJ2-3; 9 bases line up with TRBD2. There are 15 residues in the CDR3. Germline assignment: CDR1 SGHRS and CDR2 YFSETQ. This chain's CDR3 is CGSSLAGGLSDTQYF. CDR3 in DNA: TGCGGCAGCAGCTTGGCGGGGGGGCTGTCAGATACGCAGTATTTT.

This clonotype was counted many times. The V gene is TRBV12-3 or TRBV12-4, the J gene TRBJ2-3, with D possibly matching TRBD2 (5 bases). CDR3 length: 14 residues. Between the trimmed V and J ends, which lost 0 bases and 6 bases, there was a span of 10 bases. CDR3 DNA: TGTGCCAGCAGTTTAGCGGGAGTTTTCGATACGCAGTATTTT. Its translation: CASSLAGVFDTQYF.

The chain links TRBV4-3 to TRBJ2-5; D unresolved. The CDR3 contains 16 residues. Trimming removed 0 bases at V and 1 base at J, with 12 bases between. Per germline, CDR1 LGHNA and CDR2 YSLEER. CDR3 amino acids: CASSQDPMAAQETQYF. Written as DNA, the CDR3 is TGCGCCAGCAGCCAAGATCCTATGGCGGCCCAAGAGACCCAGTACTTC.

V and J are TRBV15 and TRBJ2-3; TRBD2 matches at 12 bases. J lost 8 bases, V lost 6 bases, and 9 bases had no gene match. CDR1 LNHNV and CDR2 YYDKDF come from the germline V gene (reference sequence). CDR3 length: 15 residues. The DNA of the CDR3 is TGTGCCACCAGTACACCTAGCGGGAGGGCCGGTACGCAGTATTTT. It is translated as CATSTPSGRAGTQYF. The full variable domain, its missing parts supplied by reference TRBV15 and TRBJ2-3, is DAMVIQNPRYQVTQFGKPVTLSCSQTLNHNVMYWYQQKSSQAPKLLFHYYDKDFNNEADTPDNFQSRRPNTSFCFLDIRSPGLGDTAMYLCATSTPSGRAGTQYFGPGTRLTVL.

The V and J genes are TRBV7-9 and TRBJ1-3; D remains unclear. This CDR3 has 14 residues. Between the trimmed V and J ends, which lost 4 bases and 1 base, there was a span of 8 bases. The germline V gene has CDR1 SEHNR and CDR2 FQNEAQ (reference sequence). The CDR3 sequence: CASSYGLSGNTIYF. For the CDR3, the DNA is TGTGCCAGCAGCTACGGACTTTCTGGAAACACCATATATTTT.

As to this clonotype: Given a much more abundant clone one base away, this may be a read error. This CDR3 is CASSQLAVSYNKQFF. CDR3 DNA sequence: TGTGCCAGCAGCCAACTAGCGGTTTCCTACAATAAGCAGTTCTTC. V usage is TRBV7-6 and J usage is TRBJ2-1, with 8 bases fitting TRBD2. In germline, CDR1 is SGHVS, CDR2 FNYEAQ. This CDR3 has 15 amino acids.

The rearrangement joins TRBV27 to TRBJ2-7; TRBD2 agrees at 13 bases. This CDR3 has 16 amino acids. Germline V CDR1 and CDR2: MNHEY, SMNVEV (reference sequence). The junction had 6 bases not matched to a gene; V was cut back by 3 bases and J by 4 bases. The CDR3 here is CASSFDGTSGNYEQYF. The DNA of the CDR3 is TGTGCCAGCAGTTTTGATGGGACTAGCGGGAATTACGAGCAGTACTTC.

This clonotype came up many times. The V and J genes are TRBV20-1 and TRBJ1-2, with TRBD1 matching over 8 bases. Looked up from germline, CDR1 is DFQATT and CDR2 is SNEGSKA (reference sequence). Losses at the gene ends were 6 bases for V and 14 bases for J; bases not matched to a gene: 14. The CDR3 spans 12 residues. The CDR3 sequence is CSASLGQGPITF. CDR3 DNA: TGCAGTGCCAGTCTAGGACAGGGACCTATAACCTTC.

This clonotype has just a few counts. The chain employs TRBV29-1 and TRBJ1-1; D may be TRBD1 (5 bases). This CDR3 spans 10 amino acids. V was shortened by 4 bases and J by 7 bases, with 7 bases between the two germline ends. Germline V CDR1 and CDR2: SQVTM, ANQGSEA. CDR3 in DNA: TGCAGCGTTGGTCAGGGTGAAGCTTTCTTT. It translates to CSVGQGEAFF.

This clonotype was detected a few times. The chain recombines TRBV7-2 with TRBJ2-3; TRBD1 is a possible D gene (5 bases). V dropped 1 base and J dropped 6 bases, with 11 bases sitting between them. This CDR3 has 14 amino acids. CDR1 and CDR2 from the germline V gene are SGHTA and FQGNSA. For the CDR3, the DNA is TGTGCCAGCAGCTTAGTGCCAGGGTTGGATACGCAGTATTTT. Translation: CASSLVPGLDTQYF.

This clonotype was observed a few times. The genes are TRBV12-3 or TRBV12-4 and TRBJ2-5; tentatively, D is TRBD1 or TRBD2 (6 bases each). The V end was cut by 1 base, the J end by 5 bases, with 17 bases between. The CDR3 totals 16 residues. The CDR3 spells CASSLVQWGAGETQYF. Here the CDR3 DNA reads TGTGCCAGCAGTTTAGTACAATGGGGGGCAGGGGAGACCCAGTACTTC.

The sample holds a few counts of this clonotype. CDR3 sequence (DNA): TGTGCCACCAGTGACCGAGGACAGTTGGAGACCCAGTACTTC. Protein: CATSDRGQLETQYF. V is TRBV24-1 and J is TRBJ2-5; the D gene is possibly TRBD1 (6 bases). Trimming left V 4 bases short and J 5 bases short, with 13 bases between. Germline-derived CDR1 and CDR2 are KGHDR and SFDVKD. The CDR3 spans 14 residues.

This clonotype has more than one count but fewer than ten. CDR3 protein: CASSLVRDKTSSYEQYF. DNA of the CDR3: TGCGCCAGCAGCTTGGTCCGGGACAAAACGAGCTCCTACGAGCAGTACTTC. The chain joins TRBV5-1 to TRBJ2-7; D is perhaps TRBD1 (6 bases). The ends were cut back, 0 bases at V and 0 bases at J, with 16 bases in the middle. The CDR3 sequence is 17 residues long. The germline CDR1 and CDR2 sequences are SGHRS and YFSETQ.